The 8 T cell receptor beta chains reported below all come from one sample, sequenced in a study of regulatory T cells. General observations from the study: Hydrophobic residues at CDR3 positions 6 and 7 were enriched in conventional CD4+ T cells of CD3G-deficient patients.

Antigens of these TCRs are unknown. Amplification used 52 TRBV primers and 13 TRBJ primers. Profiled with immunoSEQ multiplex PCR; TCRdb holds only in-frame clones, not every one. The table lists about 35,000 clones, around 89% of them singletons, with 2.4% in the top ten. Sequenced: conventional CD4+ T cells sorted from blood. These receptors were taken from a person under 35 with CD3G deficiency.

This clone was observed a single time. The rearrangement links TRBV28 to TRBJ2-1; D possibly corresponds to TRBD2 (6 bases). There are 14 residues in the CDR3. In germline, CDR1 is MDHEN, CDR2 SYDVKM. Trimming removed 3 bases from V and 0 bases from J, with 6 bases in between. Written as DNA, the CDR3 is TGTGCCAGCAGTTTGCGGGGCTCCTACAATGAGCAGTTCTTC. It is translated as CASSLRGSYNEQFF.

The V call is TRBV10-3, the J call TRBJ2-1, with TRBD2 identical over 12 bases. Trimming removed 10 bases from V and 9 bases from J; junction bases left unmatched: 7. The germline CDR1 and CDR2 sequences are ENHRY and SYGVKD. CDR3 length: 13 residues. Here the CDR3 reads CATRLAGVGEQFF. The CDR3 nucleotides read TGTGCCACCCGACTAGCGGGAGTTGGTGAGCAGTTCTTC.

Only one count was recorded for this clone. This chain connects TRBV7-2 to TRBJ2-7; the D gene is possibly TRBD1 (7 bases). This CDR3 region has 13 residues. CDR1 and CDR2 from the germline V gene are SGHTA and FQGNSA. V was cut by 4 bases and J by 6 bases, with 13 bases left in between. CDR3 loop: CASSSTQGGEQYF. The CDR3 DNA is TGTGCCAGCAGCTCAACCCAGGGGGGCGAGCAGTACTTC.

CDR3 sequence (DNA): TGCGCCAGCAGCTTGAGGGGGCCGAGAGAGACCCAGTACTTC. Residues: CASSLRGPRETQYF. J is TRBJ2-5 and V is TRBV5-1; TRBD1 matches at 7 bases. CDR3 length equals 14 residues. V trimming: 1 base; J trimming: 4 bases; junction bases outside the gene matches: 4. Germline V gene data show CDR1 as SGHRS and CDR2 as YFSETQ.

This clone was seen a single time. V and J are TRBV27 and TRBJ2-3; TRBD2 agrees at 7 bases. The CDR3 spans 14 residues. Germline V gene lookup returns CDR1 MNHEY and CDR2 SMNVEV (reference sequence). Trimming at V came to 2 bases and at J to 3 bases, leaving 2 bases not matched to a gene. CDR3 nucleotides: TGTGCCAGCAGTTTAAGCGGGGCGACAGATACGCAGTATTTT. This gives the protein CASSLSGATDTQYF.

The chain uses TRBV11-2 and TRBJ2-6; tentatively, D is TRBD1 (5 bases). The CDR3 consists of 16 residues. Germline V CDR1 and CDR2: SGHAT, FQNNGV. Deletions cut 0 bases from V and 0 bases from J, with 6 bases between. CDR3 nucleotide sequence: TGTGCCAGCAGCTTAGACAGGGCCTCTGGGGCCAACGTCCTGACTTTC. It specifies CASSLDRASGANVLTF.

Only one count was recorded for this clone. The gene calls are TRBV5-1 and TRBJ2-5; 7 bases align to TRBD2. After removal of 4 bases from V and 4 bases from J, the junction contained 13 bases not matched to a gene. CDR1 is SGHRS and CDR2 is YFSETQ in the germline V gene. This CDR3 comprises 16 residues. The CDR3 DNA reads as TGCGCCAGCAGCCCTACCCTCAGCGGGGCAGGAGAGACCCAGTACTTC. Amino acid sequence: CASSPTLSGAGETQYF. Looking up the rest from reference TRBV5-1 and TRBJ2-5 gives the full variable domain: KAGVTQTPRYLIKTRGQQVTLSCSPISGHRSVSWYQQTPGQGLQFLFEYFSETQRNKGNFPGRFSGRQFSNSRSEMNVSTLELGDSALYLCASSPTLSGAGETQYFGPGTRLLVL.

The rearrangement uses TRBV6-6 and TRBJ1-1; 8 nucleotides agree with TRBD1. The junction had 5 bases not matched to a gene; V was cut back by 7 bases and J by 1 base. This CDR3 contains 14 residues. From germline, CDR1 is MNHNY and CDR2 SVGAGI (reference sequence). This CDR3 is CASTTQGENTEAFF. The DNA for the CDR3 is TGTGCCAGCACCACACAGGGGGAGAACACTGAAGCTTTCTTT.